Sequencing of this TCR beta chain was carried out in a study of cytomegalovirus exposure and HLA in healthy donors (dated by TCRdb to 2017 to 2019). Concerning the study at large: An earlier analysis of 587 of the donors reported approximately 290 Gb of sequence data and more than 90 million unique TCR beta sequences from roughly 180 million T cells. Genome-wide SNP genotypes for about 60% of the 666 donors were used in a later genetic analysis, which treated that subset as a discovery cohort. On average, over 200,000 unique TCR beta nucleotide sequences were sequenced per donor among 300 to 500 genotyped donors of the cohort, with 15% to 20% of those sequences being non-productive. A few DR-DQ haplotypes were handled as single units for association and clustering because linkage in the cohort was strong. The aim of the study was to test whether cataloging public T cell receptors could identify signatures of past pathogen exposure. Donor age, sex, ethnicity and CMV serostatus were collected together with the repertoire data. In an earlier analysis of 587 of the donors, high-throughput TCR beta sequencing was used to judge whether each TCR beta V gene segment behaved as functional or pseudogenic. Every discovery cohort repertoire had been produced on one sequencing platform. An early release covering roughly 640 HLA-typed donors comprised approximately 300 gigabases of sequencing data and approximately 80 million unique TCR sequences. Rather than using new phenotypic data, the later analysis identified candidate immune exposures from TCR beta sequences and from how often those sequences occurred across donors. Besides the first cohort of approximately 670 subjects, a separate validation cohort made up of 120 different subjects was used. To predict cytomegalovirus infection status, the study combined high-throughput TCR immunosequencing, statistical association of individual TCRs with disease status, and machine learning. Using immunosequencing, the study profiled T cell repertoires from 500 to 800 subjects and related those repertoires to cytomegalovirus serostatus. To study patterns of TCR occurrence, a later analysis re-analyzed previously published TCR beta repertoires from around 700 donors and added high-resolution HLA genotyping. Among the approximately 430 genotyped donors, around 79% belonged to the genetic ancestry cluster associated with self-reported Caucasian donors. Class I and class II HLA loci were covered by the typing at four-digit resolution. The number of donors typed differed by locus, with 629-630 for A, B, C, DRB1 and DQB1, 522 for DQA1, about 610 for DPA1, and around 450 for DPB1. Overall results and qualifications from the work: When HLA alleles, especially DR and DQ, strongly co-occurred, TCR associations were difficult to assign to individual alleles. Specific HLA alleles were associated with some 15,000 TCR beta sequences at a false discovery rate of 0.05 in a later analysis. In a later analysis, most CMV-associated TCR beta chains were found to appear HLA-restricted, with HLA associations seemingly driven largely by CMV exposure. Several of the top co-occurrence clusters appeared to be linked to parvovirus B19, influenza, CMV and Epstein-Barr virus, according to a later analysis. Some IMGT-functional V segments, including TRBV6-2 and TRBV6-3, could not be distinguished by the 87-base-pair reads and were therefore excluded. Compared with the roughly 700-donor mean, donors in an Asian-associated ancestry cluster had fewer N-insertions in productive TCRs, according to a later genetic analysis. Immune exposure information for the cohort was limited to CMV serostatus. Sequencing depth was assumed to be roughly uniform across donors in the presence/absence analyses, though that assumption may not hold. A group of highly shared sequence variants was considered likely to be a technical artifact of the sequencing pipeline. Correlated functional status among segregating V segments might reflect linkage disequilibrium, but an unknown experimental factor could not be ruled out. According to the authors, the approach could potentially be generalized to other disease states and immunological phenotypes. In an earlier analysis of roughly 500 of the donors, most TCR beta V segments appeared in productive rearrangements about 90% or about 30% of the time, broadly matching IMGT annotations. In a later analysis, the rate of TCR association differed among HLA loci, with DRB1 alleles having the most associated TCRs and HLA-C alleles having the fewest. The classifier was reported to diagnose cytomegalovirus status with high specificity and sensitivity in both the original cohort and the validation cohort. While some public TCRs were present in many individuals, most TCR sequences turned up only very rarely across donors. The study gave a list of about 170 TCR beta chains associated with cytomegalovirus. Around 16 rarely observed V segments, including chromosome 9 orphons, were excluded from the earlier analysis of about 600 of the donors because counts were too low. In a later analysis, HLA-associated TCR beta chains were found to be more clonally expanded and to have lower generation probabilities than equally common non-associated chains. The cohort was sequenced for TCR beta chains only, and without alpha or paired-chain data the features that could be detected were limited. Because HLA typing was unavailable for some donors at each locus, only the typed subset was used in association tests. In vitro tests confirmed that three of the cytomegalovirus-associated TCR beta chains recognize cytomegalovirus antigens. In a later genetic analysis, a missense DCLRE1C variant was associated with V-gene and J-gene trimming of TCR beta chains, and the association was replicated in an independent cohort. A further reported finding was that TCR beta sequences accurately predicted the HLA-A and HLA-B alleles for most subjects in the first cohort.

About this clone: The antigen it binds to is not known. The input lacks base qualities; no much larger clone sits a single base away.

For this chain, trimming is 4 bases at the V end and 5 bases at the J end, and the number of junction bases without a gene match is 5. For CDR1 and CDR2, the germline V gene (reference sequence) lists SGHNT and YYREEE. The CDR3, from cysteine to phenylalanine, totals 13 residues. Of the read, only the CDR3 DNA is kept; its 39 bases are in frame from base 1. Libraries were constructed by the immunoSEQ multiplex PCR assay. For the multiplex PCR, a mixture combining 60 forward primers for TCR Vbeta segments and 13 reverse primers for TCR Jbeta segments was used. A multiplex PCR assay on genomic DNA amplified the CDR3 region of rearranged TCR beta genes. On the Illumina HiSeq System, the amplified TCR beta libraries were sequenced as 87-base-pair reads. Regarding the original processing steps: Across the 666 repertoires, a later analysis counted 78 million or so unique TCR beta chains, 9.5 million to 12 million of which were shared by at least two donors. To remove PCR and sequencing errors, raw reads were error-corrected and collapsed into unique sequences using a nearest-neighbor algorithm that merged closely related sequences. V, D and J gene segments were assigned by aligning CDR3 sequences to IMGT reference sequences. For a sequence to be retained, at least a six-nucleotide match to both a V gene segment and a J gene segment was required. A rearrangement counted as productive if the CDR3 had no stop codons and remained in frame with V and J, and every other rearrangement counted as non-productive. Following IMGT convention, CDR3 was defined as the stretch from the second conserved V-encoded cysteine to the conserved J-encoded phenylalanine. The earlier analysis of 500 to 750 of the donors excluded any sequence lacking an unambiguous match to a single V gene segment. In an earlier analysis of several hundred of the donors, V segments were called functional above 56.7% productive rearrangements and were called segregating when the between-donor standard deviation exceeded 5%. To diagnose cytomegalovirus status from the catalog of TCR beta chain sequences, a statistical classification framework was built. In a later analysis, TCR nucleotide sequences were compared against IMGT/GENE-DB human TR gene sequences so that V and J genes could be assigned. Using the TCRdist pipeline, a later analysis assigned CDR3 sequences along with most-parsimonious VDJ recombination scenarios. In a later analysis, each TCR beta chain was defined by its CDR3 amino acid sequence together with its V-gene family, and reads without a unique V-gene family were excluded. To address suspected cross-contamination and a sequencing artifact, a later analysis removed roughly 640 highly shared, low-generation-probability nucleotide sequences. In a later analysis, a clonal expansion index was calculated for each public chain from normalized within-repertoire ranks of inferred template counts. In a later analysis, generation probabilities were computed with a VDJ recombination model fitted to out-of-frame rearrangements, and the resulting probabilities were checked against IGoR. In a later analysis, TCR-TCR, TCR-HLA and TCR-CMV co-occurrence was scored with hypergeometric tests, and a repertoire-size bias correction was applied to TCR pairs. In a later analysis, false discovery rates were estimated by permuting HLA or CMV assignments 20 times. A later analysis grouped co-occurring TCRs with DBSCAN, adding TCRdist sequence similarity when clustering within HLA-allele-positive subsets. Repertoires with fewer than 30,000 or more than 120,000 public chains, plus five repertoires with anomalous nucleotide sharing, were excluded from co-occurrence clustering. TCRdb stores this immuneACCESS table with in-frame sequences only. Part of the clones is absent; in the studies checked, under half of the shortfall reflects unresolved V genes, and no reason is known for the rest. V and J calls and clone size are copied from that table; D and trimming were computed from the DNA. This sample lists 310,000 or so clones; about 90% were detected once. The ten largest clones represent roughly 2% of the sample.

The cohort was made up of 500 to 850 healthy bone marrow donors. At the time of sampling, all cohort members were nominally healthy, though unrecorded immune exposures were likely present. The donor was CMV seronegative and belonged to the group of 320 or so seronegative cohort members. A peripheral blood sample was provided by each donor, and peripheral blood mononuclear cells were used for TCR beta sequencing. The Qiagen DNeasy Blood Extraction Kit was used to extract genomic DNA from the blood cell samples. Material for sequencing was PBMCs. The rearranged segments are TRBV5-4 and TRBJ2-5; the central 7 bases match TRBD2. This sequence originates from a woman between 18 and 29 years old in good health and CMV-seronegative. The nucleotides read TGTGCCAGCAGCCCTCCCGGGGGGGAGACCCAGTACTTC. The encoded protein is CASSPPGGETQYF. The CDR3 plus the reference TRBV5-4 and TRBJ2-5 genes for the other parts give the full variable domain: ETGVTQSPTHLIKTRGQQVTLRCSSQSGHNTVSWYQQALGQGPQFIFQYYREEENGRGNFPPRFSGLQFPNYSSELNVNALELDDSALYLCASSPPGGETQYFGPGTRLLVL.